These 27 T cell receptor beta chains originate from one sample sequenced in a study of immune characteristics of hereditary and idiopathic chronic pancreatitis. This table comes from immunoSEQ multiplex PCR, and its TCRdb copy is limited to in-frame clones, with some not included. Of over 14,000 clones listed, about 70% were seen once; the top ten hold approximately 15%. Chronic pancreatitis tissue was collected during total pancreatectomy with islet autotransplantation. The specimen sequenced was pancreas tissue with hereditary chronic pancreatitis. Receptors originate from a human donor with chronic pancreatitis.

This clone has only a few counts. This sequence joins TRBV6-4 and TRBJ2-1; unclear D gene. From germline, CDR1 is MRHNA and CDR2 SNTAGT. The CDR3 has 13 amino acids. The germline V and J ends were trimmed by 5 bases and 4 bases, with 9 bases remaining between them. This chain's CDR3 is CASSPDEYNEQFF. DNA of the CDR3: TGTGCCAGCAGTCCGGACGAATACAATGAGCAGTTCTTC.

This clone was detected a few times. The chain has TRBV6-5 and TRBJ1-4; D is possibly TRBD1 (6 bases). The length of the CDR3 is 14 residues. Trimming left V 6 bases short and J 4 bases short, with 12 bases between. Looked up from germline, CDR1 is MNHEY and CDR2 is SVGAGI. The CDR3 here is CASSRTAFNEKLFF. For the CDR3, the DNA is TGTGCCAGCAGCAGGACAGCTTTTAATGAAAAACTGTTTTTT.

In this sample, this clone turned up a few times. The chain couples TRBV5-6 to TRBJ2-4; D is tentatively TRBD1 or TRBD2 (7 bases each). CDR1 is SGHDT, CDR2 YYEEEE, per germline. V dropped 3 bases and J dropped 8 bases, with 15 bases sitting between them. The CDR3 has 14 residues. For the CDR3, the DNA is TGTGCCAGCAGCTCGACCCAGGGGGGGCACATTCAGTACTTC. Residues: CASSSTQGGHIQYF.

This clone was observed a handful of times. The V and J genes are TRBV19 and TRBJ1-3; no definite D call. V dropped 8 bases and J dropped 3 bases, with 11 bases sitting between them. The germline CDR1 and CDR2 sequences are LNHDA and SQIVND (reference sequence). The CDR3 extends over 13 amino acids. CDR3 DNA: TGTGCCAGTCCTACCAGATATGGAAACACCATATATTTT. Protein product: CASPTRYGNTIYF.

About this clone: At the DNA level, this CDR3 is encoded by other sequences in the same sample as well. This sequence joins TRBV18 and TRBJ2-7, with TRBD1 identical over 11 bases. CDR1 and CDR2 (germline): KGHSH, LQKENI. V lost 5 bases to trimming and J lost 4 bases; unmatched junction nucleotides: 7. The CDR3 consists of 15 residues. DNA for the CDR3: TGTGCCAGCTCAACTCCCGGGACAGGGGGATACGAGCAGTACTTC. Protein: CASSTPGTGGYEQYF.

The chain joins TRBV6-5 to TRBJ1-5, with D perhaps matching TRBD1 (5 bases). V was shortened by 5 bases and J by 9 bases, with 17 bases between the two germline ends. CDR3 length: 14 amino acids. CDR1 MNHEY and CDR2 SVGAGI come from the germline V gene. As DNA, the CDR3 is TGTGCCAGCAGTAGGGACCCACTGACGGGGCCCCAGCATTTT. It encodes CASSRDPLTGPQHF.

About this clone: One junction end disagrees with the germline gene, perhaps due to a read error. The chain joins TRBV5-6 to TRBJ1-5, with D possibly TRBD1 on 6 matching bases. Germline CDR1 SGHDT, CDR2 YYEEEE. This CDR3 comprises 15 residues. The CDR3 spells CARSLGGGQGQPQHF. The CDR3 DNA sequence: TGTGCCCGCAGCTTGGGAGGGGGGCAGGGTCAGCCCCAGCATTTT.

The rearrangement links TRBV19 to TRBJ2-3; the match to TRBD1 covers 7 bases. The V gene end was trimmed by 5 bases and the J gene end by 1 base; junction bases not matched to a gene: 9. Germline CDR1 LNHDA, CDR2 SQIVND (reference sequence). This CDR3 contains 16 residues. The CDR3 sequence is CASSPNRGVGTDTQYF. In nucleotides, the CDR3 is TGTGCCAGTAGTCCTAACAGGGGAGTGGGCACAGATACGCAGTATTTT.

V and J are TRBV7-9 and TRBJ1-5, with D possibly being TRBD1 (5 bases). The germline V gene encodes CDR1 SEHNR and CDR2 FQNEAQ (reference sequence). This CDR3 is 13 amino acids long. The V and J ends lost 2 bases and 7 bases respectively, with 9 bases between them. The DNA for the CDR3 is TGTGCCAGCAGCTTACGCCGGGGGCAGCCCCAGCATTTT. Amino acid sequence: CASSLRRGQPQHF.

This chain joins TRBV16 and TRBJ2-7, with 8 bases lining up with TRBD2. V was pared by 4 bases and J by 4 bases, with 15 bases of the junction left unmatched. This CDR3 spans 17 amino acids. Germline V gene sequence: CDR1 KGHSY, CDR2 FQNENV. The CDR3 loop is CASSRFPLAGSLYEQYF. CDR3 DNA sequence: TGTGCCAGCAGCCGTTTCCCGTTAGCGGGGTCCTTATACGAGCAGTACTTC.

This clone has more than one count but fewer than ten. V usage is TRBV5-1 and J usage is TRBJ1-5, with 7 bases fitting TRBD1. V was clipped by 0 bases and J by 7 bases; unmatched bases: 1. The CDR3 spans 13 residues. The germline V gene has CDR1 SGHRS and CDR2 YFSETQ. The CDR3 DNA is TGCGCCAGCAGCTTGGAGGGGGCACAGCCCCAGCATTTT. Its protein product is CASSLEGAQPQHF.

The chain links TRBV7-9 to TRBJ2-2, with 7 bases aligning to TRBD1. This CDR3 comprises 15 residues. Germline CDR1 reads SEHNR; CDR2 reads FQNEAQ (reference sequence). The ends lost 6 bases at V and 3 bases at J; junction bases unmatched: 7. The CDR3: CASRDGTADTGELFF. As DNA, the CDR3 is TGTGCCAGCAGGGACGGGACAGCTGACACCGGGGAGCTGTTTTTT.

The rearrangement links TRBV3-1 (or the pseudogene TRBV3-2) to TRBJ1-3; TRBD1 aligns across 11 bases. The CDR3 runs 16 residues. Germline V gene lookup returns CDR1 LGHDT and CDR2 YNNKEL (reference sequence). Trimming at V came to 6 bases and at J to 0 bases, leaving 4 bases not matched to a gene. The CDR3 nucleotides read TGTGCCAGCAGGGGGACAGGGGGTCTCTCTGGAAACACCATATATTTT. It yields the protein CASRGTGGLSGNTIYF.

This sequence joins TRBV24-1 and TRBJ2-7, with D possibly TRBD1 on 6 matching bases. V was shortened by 2 bases and J by 4 bases, with 14 bases between the two germline ends. Germline CDR1 KGHDR, CDR2 SFDVKD. CDR3 length: 15 amino acids. In DNA form, the CDR3 reads TGTGCCACCAGTGATTCAAGGGACATATCTTACGAGCAGTACTTC. Translation: CATSDSRDISYEQYF.

The J gene is TRBJ2-1, the V gene TRBV7-2, with 7 bases matching TRBD1. V trimming: 5 bases; J trimming: 9 bases; junction bases outside the gene matches: 4. Germline V gives CDR1 SGHTA, CDR2 FQGNSA. The length of the CDR3 is 12 residues. This CDR3 is CASSRTGGEQFF. The DNA for the CDR3 is TGTGCCAGCAGCAGGACAGGCGGTGAGCAGTTCTTC.

The genes are TRBV5-4 and TRBJ1-2; D is uncertain. V shed 3 bases and J shed 5 bases, with 8 bases lying between them. This CDR3 comprises 12 residues. CDR1 SGHNT and CDR2 YYREEE come from the germline V gene (reference sequence). CDR3 nucleotides: TGTGCCAGCAGCTCGGACGGATATGGCTACACCTTC. This translates into CASSSDGYGYTF. Full variable domain (rest looked up from reference TRBV5-4 and TRBJ1-2): ETGVTQSPTHLIKTRGQQVTLRCSSQSGHNTVSWYQQALGQGPQFIFQYYREEENGRGNFPPRFSGLQFPNYSSELNVNALELDDSALYLCASSSDGYGYTFGSGTRLTVV.

This chain connects TRBV20-1 to TRBJ2-7, with D uncertain. Germline CDR1 and CDR2: DFQATT and SNEGSKA (reference sequence). V lost 3 bases and J lost 3, with 6 bases in between. The CDR3 runs 11 residues. This CDR3 reads CSARQYYEQYF. The CDR3 DNA follows: TGCAGTGCTAGGCAATACTACGAGCAGTACTTC.

The genes are TRBV29-1 and TRBJ2-1; 14 nucleotides line up with TRBD2. J gave up 7 bases and V 3 bases, and 5 bases lay outside the gene matches. CDR1 is SQVTM, CDR2 ANQGSEA, per germline. The CDR3 length is 15 residues. CDR3 nucleotide sequence: TGCAGCGTTGAGACCGGGACTAGCGGGAGTAATGAGCAGTTCTTC. This gives the protein CSVETGTSGSNEQFF.

This clone appeared once. The rearrangement uses TRBV29-1 and TRBJ2-3, with D uncertain. The CDR3 totals 15 residues. From germline, CDR1 is SQVTM and CDR2 ANQGSEA. Trimming removed 1 base from V and 3 bases from J, with 14 bases in between. For the CDR3, the DNA is TGCAGCGTTGAAGGCCATCCTCCCGGAACAGATACGCAGTATTTT. Encoded protein: CSVEGHPPGTDTQYF.

The chain couples TRBV5-1 to TRBJ2-7; unclear D gene. V lost 4 bases to trimming and J lost 0 bases, with 8 bases between them. CDR3 length: 13 amino acids. Germline V gene data show CDR1 as SGHRS and CDR2 as YFSETQ. CDR3 amino acids: CASSQPASYEQYF. CDR3 sequence (DNA): TGCGCCAGCAGCCAGCCTGCCTCCTACGAGCAGTACTTC.

This clone came up a few times. The rearrangement joins TRBV24-1 to TRBJ2-2, with 8 nucleotides matching TRBD2. The germline gives CDR1 KGHDR, CDR2 SFDVKD. Trimming at V came to 1 base and at J to 3 bases, leaving 0 bases not matched to a gene. CDR3 length: 15 amino acids. CDR3 coding DNA: TGTGCCACCAGTGATTTAGCGGGAGACACCGGGGAGCTGTTTTTT. Translation: CATSDLAGDTGELFF.

The rearrangement links TRBV25-1 to TRBJ2-1; 8 bases fit TRBD2. Unmatched junction bases numbered 12, after V lost 8 bases and J lost 9 bases. The CDR3 spans 14 residues. In germline, CDR1 is MGHDK, CDR2 SYGVNS. The CDR3 sequence is CASSRTSLDSEQFF. In DNA form, the CDR3 reads TGTGCCAGCTCCCGGACTAGCTTGGACAGTGAGCAGTTCTTC.

The chain uses TRBV7-3 and TRBJ2-6; D may be TRBD1 (5 bases). This CDR3 is 17 amino acids long. CDR1 and CDR2 from the germline V gene are SGHTA and FQGTGA. Trimming stripped 1 base from V and 1 base from J, with 11 bases between. The CDR3 region has the DNA TGTGCCAGCAGCTTAATGTATACAGGTTCTGGGGCCAACGTCCTGACTTTC. Its protein product is CASSLMYTGSGANVLTF.

The rearrangement uses TRBV7-9 and TRBJ2-2; D ambiguous. Deletions cut 2 bases from V and 0 bases from J, with 7 bases between. This CDR3 contains 15 residues. The germline CDR1 and CDR2 sequences are SEHNR and FQNEAQ (reference sequence). CDR3 DNA sequence: TGTGCCAGCAGCTTACAGTCTCCGAACACCGGGGAGCTGTTTTTT. It specifies CASSLQSPNTGELFF.

The chain combines TRBV2 with TRBJ1-3; maybe TRBD1 (5 bases). This CDR3 region has 16 residues. Trimming took off 8 bases at V and 0 bases at J, with 17 bases between the two ends. Germline V gene data show CDR1 as SNHLY and CDR2 as FYNNEI. The CDR3 protein is CASGDLPTSSGNTIYF. CDR3 nucleotides: TGTGCCAGCGGGGACCTTCCAACATCCTCTGGAAACACCATATATTTT.

This sequence joins TRBV13 and TRBJ2-1; D may match TRBD1 or TRBD2 (5 bases each). With 5 bases removed from V and 2 bases from J, the gap between germline ends came to 10 bases. CDR1 and CDR2 from the germline V gene are PRHDT and FYEKMQ (reference sequence). This CDR3 spans 14 amino acids. This chain's CDR3 is CASSKGRPYNEQFF. The DNA of the CDR3 is TGTGCCAGCAGCAAGGGACGGCCCTACAATGAGCAGTTCTTC.

This chain links TRBV10-3 with TRBJ2-7; D might be TRBD2 (5 bases). V shed 6 bases and J shed 5 bases, with 11 bases lying between them. Germline lookup yields CDR1 ENHRY and CDR2 SYGVKD. CDR3 length: 12 residues. The CDR3 region has the DNA TGTGCCATCAGGGGGAGTGGGAACGAGCAGTACTTC. Translated: CAIRGSGNEQYF.